A selection of T cell receptor beta chains follows, all from one sample in a study of blood T cell repertoires in COVID-19. The method was immunoSEQ multiplex PCR; TCRdb's version includes in-frame clones alone and lacks a portion of them. The sample gives 25,000 to 30,000 clones, 70% to 90% of which show up once; around 26% is in the top ten. Sequencing was performed on peripheral blood. These receptors all come from a woman older than 75 with COVID-19, enrolled during active disease. Each CDR3 is given with its conserved first and last residue. A D gene is named only where the DNA matches it firmly. Clone size is stated in some rows and not others, as once, few, many or a class when expanded.

size: NA; D: TRBD2; V: TRBV9; J: TRBJ2-3; CDR3: CASSVALAGGHTDTQYF; DNA: TGTGCCAGCAGCGTAGCTTTGGCGGGGGGGCACACAGATACGCAGTATTTT
size: NA; D: NA; V: TRBV27; J: TRBJ2-3; CDR3: CASSFRGPPQDTQYF; DNA: TGTGCCAGCAGTTTTCGAGGCCCGCCGCAAGATACGCAGTATTTT
size: NA; D: NA; V: TRBV19; J: TRBJ1-1; CDR3: CASKYSGREGAFF; DNA: TGTGCCAGTAAATACTCGGGAAGGGAGGGAGCTTTCTTT
size: NA; D: TRBD1; V: TRBV5-1; J: TRBJ1-4; CDR3: CASSHGQGSEKLFF; DNA: TGCGCCAGCAGTCACGGACAGGGAAGTGAAAAACTGTTTTTT
size: NA; D: NA; V: TRBV5-1; J: TRBJ1-1; CDR3: CASKDRLNTEAFF; DNA: TGCGCCAGCAAAGACAGACTGAACACTGAAGCTTTCTTT
size: NA; D: TRBD1; V: TRBV19; J: TRBJ1-2; CDR3: CASLDRGSSGYTF; DNA: TGTGCCAGCCTTGACAGGGGGTCGTCGGGCTACACCTTC
size: NA; D: TRBD1; V: TRBV5-1; J: TRBJ1-1; CDR3: CASSISGGTEAFF; DNA: TGCGCCAGCAGCATCTCAGGGGGCACTGAAGCTTTCTTT
size: NA; D: NA; V: TRBV19; J: TRBJ1-6; CDR3: CASSIGGEISPLHF; DNA: TGTGCCAGTAGTATAGGCGGAGAAATTTCACCCCTCCACTTT
size: NA; D: NA; V: TRBV12-3/TRBV12-4; J: TRBJ2-4; CDR3: CASRNRGNIQYF; DNA: TGTGCCAGCAGAAACCGGGGGAACATTCAGTACTTC
size: NA; D: NA; V: TRBV6-2/TRBV6-3; J: TRBJ1-5; CDR3: CASSYPVQPQHF; DNA: TGTGCCAGCAGTTATCCGGTCCAGCCCCAGCATTTT
size: few; D: NA; V: TRBV7-9; J: TRBJ1-2; CDR3: CASSLVVYGYTF; DNA: TGTGCCAGCAGCTTAGTAGTCTATGGCTACACCTTC
size: NA; D: NA; V: TRBV2; J: TRBJ1-1; CDR3: CASSNNGGTEAFF; DNA: TGTGCCAGCAGCAATAACGGGGGCACTGAAGCTTTCTTT
size: NA; D: TRBD1; V: TRBV12-5; J: TRBJ1-6; CDR3: CASGLSSGTENSPLHF; DNA: TGTGCTAGTGGTTTGAGTTCCGGGACAGAAAATTCACCCCTCCACTTT
size: NA; D: TRBD1; V: TRBV6-4; J: TRBJ1-2; CDR3: CASSVGTRGRGGYTF; DNA: TGTGCCAGCAGTGTGGGGACAAGGGGGCGAGGCGGCTACACCTTC
size: once; D: TRBD2; V: TRBV5-8; J: TRBJ2-1; CDR3: CASVPPGLAANEQFF; DNA: TGTGCCAGCGTCCCTCCGGGACTAGCGGCAAATGAGCAGTTCTTC
size: NA; D: TRBD1; V: TRBV6-5; J: TRBJ1-2; CDR3: CASRTGGDLNYGYTF; DNA: TGTGCCAGCAGGACAGGGGGGGACCTTAACTATGGCTACACCTTC
size: NA; D: TRBD2; V: TRBV5-1; J: TRBJ2-5; CDR3: CASSPAGGPAGRQETQYF; DNA: TGCGCCAGCAGCCCAGCGGGGGGGCCTGCCGGGAGGCAAGAGACCCAGTACTTC
size: NA; D: TRBD1; V: TRBV28; J: TRBJ2-5; CDR3: CASSLYGQGRETQYF; DNA: TGTGCCAGCAGTTTATACGGACAGGGCCGAGAGACCCAGTACTTC
size: NA; D: NA; V: TRBV9; J: TRBJ1-3; CDR3: CASSVDRRSGNTIYF; DNA: TGTGCCAGCAGCGTTGACCGGAGGTCTGGAAACACCATATATTTT
size: NA; D: TRBD2; V: TRBV15; J: TRBJ2-1; CDR3: CATSRSGVQNEQFF; DNA: TGTGCCACCTCCAGAAGCGGGGTACAAAATGAGCAGTTCTTC
size: NA; D: TRBD2; V: TRBV9; J: TRBJ2-5; CDR3: CASSVAAGGGETQYF; DNA: TGTGCCAGCAGCGTAGCGGCGGGGGGAGGAGAGACCCAGTACTTC
size: NA; D: NA; V: TRBV27; J: TRBJ2-2; CDR3: CASSLSRTGELFF; DNA: TGTGCCAGCAGTTTGTCTCGCACCGGGGAGCTGTTTTTT
size: NA; D: TRBD2; V: TRBV15; J: TRBJ2-5; CDR3: CATSKIAGASGGQETQYF; DNA: TGTGCCACCAGCAAAATCGCGGGGGCTAGCGGGGGTCAAGAGACCCAGTACTTC
size: NA; D: NA; V: TRBV7-8; J: TRBJ2-7; CDR3: CASLRRQGGSYEQYF; DNA: TGTGCCAGCCTCAGGCGGCAGGGGGGATCCTACGAGCAGTACTTC
size: NA; D: NA; V: TRBV2; J: TRBJ2-5; CDR3: CASRNLQFQETQYF; DNA: TGTGCCAGCAGAAACCTGCAGTTCCAAGAGACCCAGTACTTC
size: NA; D: NA; V: TRBV12-3/TRBV12-4; J: TRBJ2-5; CDR3: CASRATLETQYF; DNA: TGTGCCAGCAGGGCAACGCTGGAGACCCAGTACTTC
size: NA; D: TRBD2; V: TRBV2; J: TRBJ2-5; CDR3: CASSEAGLAGAGETQYF; DNA: TGTGCCAGCAGTGAAGCGGGGTTAGCGGGGGCCGGGGAGACCCAGTACTTC
size: NA; D: NA; V: TRBV5-1; J: TRBJ1-4; CDR3: CASSLAGVGEKLFF; DNA: TGCGCCAGCAGCTTGGCAGGGGTCGGTGAAAAACTGTTTTTT
size: NA; D: TRBD1; V: TRBV5-1; J: TRBJ1-2; CDR3: CASSQRTGGARARYGYTF; DNA: TGCGCCAGCAGCCAACGGACAGGGGGGGCGCGGGCCCGCTATGGCTACACCTTC
size: NA; D: TRBD1; V: TRBV7-9; J: TRBJ1-4; CDR3: CASSLAPGTGPNEKLFF; DNA: TGTGCCAGCAGCTTAGCGCCCGGGACAGGGCCTAATGAAAAACTGTTTTTT
size: NA; D: NA; V: TRBV7-3; J: TRBJ2-1; CDR3: CASSLSPLYNEQFF; DNA: TGTGCCAGCAGCTTAAGTCCCCTATACAATGAGCAGTTCTTC
size: NA; D: NA; V: TRBV12-3/TRBV12-4; J: TRBJ2-2; CDR3: CASRPTNTGELFF; DNA: TGTGCCAGCAGACCTACGAACACCGGGGAGCTGTTTTTT
size: NA; D: TRBD1; V: TRBV4-2; J: TRBJ1-1; CDR3: CASRRTGGVITEAFF; DNA: TGTGCCAGCAGGAGGACAGGGGGAGTTATCACTGAAGCTTTCTTT
size: once; D: NA; V: TRBV15; J: TRBJ2-3; CDR3: CATSTTVTDTQYF; DNA: TGTGCCACCAGCACGACAGTCACAGATACGCAGTATTTT
size: NA; D: TRBD1; V: TRBV30; J: TRBJ1-2; CDR3: CAWSERPGQGKSSYGYTF; DNA: TGTGCCTGGAGCGAACGACCGGGACAGGGTAAATCGAGCTATGGCTACACCTTC
size: once; D: NA; V: TRBV7-8; J: TRBJ1-1; CDR3: CASSFRGGVQAFF; DNA: TGTGCCAGCAGCTTCCGTGGGGGCGTGCAAGCTTTCTTT
size: NA; D: TRBD2; V: TRBV3-1/TRBV3-2; J: TRBJ2-2; CDR3: CASSRPTSGGTGELFF; DNA: TGTGCCAGCAGCCGCCCAACTAGCGGGGGCACCGGGGAGCTGTTTTTT
size: NA; D: TRBD1; V: TRBV6-5; J: TRBJ1-2; CDR3: CASRPAWGQSYGYTF; DNA: TGTGCCAGCAGACCAGCTTGGGGACAGAGCTATGGCTACACCTTC
size: few; D: NA; V: TRBV3-1/TRBV3-2; J: TRBJ1-4; CDR3: CASSRIRANEKLFF; DNA: TGTGCCAGCAGCCGGATCAGGGCTAATGAAAAACTGTTTTTT
size: once; D: NA; V: TRBV7-2; J: TRBJ1-2; CDR3: CASSLSGQPNYGYTF; DNA: TGTGCCAGCAGCTTATCCGGACAACCTAACTATGGCTACACCTTC
size: NA; D: TRBD2; V: TRBV6-5; J: TRBJ2-7; CDR3: CASTRDYYEQYF; DNA: TGTGCCAGCACCCGGGACTACTACGAGCAGTACTTC
size: NA; D: TRBD1; V: TRBV2; J: TRBJ2-7; CDR3: CASKETGDRSRRGEQYF; DNA: TGTGCCAGCAAGGAGACAGGGGATCGAAGCCGGCGGGGCGAGCAGTACTTC
size: NA; D: NA; V: TRBV19; J: TRBJ1-5; CDR3: CASSISSINQPQHF; DNA: TGTGCCAGTAGTATTAGTTCCATCAATCAGCCCCAGCATTTT
size: NA; D: NA; V: TRBV11-2; J: TRBJ1-1; CDR3: CASSLGGRTEAFF; DNA: TGTGCCAGCAGCCTCGGGGGAAGAACTGAAGCTTTCTTT
size: NA; D: TRBD1; V: TRBV30; J: TRBJ1-3; CDR3: CARGQGTNTIYF; DNA: TGTGCCCGGGGACAGGGCACAAACACCATATATTTT
size: NA; D: TRBD2; V: TRBV7-9; J: TRBJ2-3; CDR3: CASSLALLAGVTDTQYF; DNA: TGTGCCAGCAGCTTAGCGCTGCTAGCGGGGGTCACAGATACGCAGTATTTT